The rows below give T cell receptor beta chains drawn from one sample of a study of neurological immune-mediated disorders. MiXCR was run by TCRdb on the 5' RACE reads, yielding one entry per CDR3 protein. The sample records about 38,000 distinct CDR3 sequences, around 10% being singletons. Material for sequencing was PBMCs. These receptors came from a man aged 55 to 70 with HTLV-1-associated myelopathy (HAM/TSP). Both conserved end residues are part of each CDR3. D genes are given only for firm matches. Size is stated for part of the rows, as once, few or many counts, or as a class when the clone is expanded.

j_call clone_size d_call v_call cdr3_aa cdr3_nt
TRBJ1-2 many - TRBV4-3 CASSQEVAVFGGYTF TGCGCCAGCAGCCAAGAAGTGGCCGTCTTCGGGGGCTACACCTTC
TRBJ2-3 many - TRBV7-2 CASSWGLTGAGDTQYF TGTGCCAGCAGCTGGGGACTCACTGGGGCGGGAGATACGCAGTATTTT
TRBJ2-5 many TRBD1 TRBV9 CASSTQGAQETQYF TGTGCCAGCAGCACCCAGGGGGCTCAGGAGACCCAGTACTTC
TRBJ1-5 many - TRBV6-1 CATTEGINQPQHF TGTGCCACTACGGAGGGGATCAATCAGCCCCAGCATTTT
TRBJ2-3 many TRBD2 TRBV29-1 CSAASGSRTDTQYF TGCAGCGCCGCGAGCGGGAGTCGAACAGATACGCAGTATTTT
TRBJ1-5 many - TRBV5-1 CASSLEPGGDQPQHF TGCGCCAGCAGCTTGGAGCCCGGGGGGGATCAGCCCCAGCATTTT
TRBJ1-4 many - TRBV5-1 CASSFGTGEKLFF TGCGCCAGCAGCTTCGGAACCGGGGAAAAACTGTTTTTT
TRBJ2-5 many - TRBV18 CASSLTPPETQYF TGTGCCAGCTCACTAACACCGCCGGAGACCCAGTACTTC
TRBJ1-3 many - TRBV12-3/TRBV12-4 CASSIYLPAGGSGNTIYF TGTGCCAGCAGTATCTACCTACCCGCGGGGGGAAGTGGAAACACCATATATTTT
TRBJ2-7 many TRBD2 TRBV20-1 CSARKTSGAYEQYF TGCAGTGCTAGAAAAACTAGCGGGGCCTACGAGCAGTACTTC
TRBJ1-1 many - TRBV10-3 CAISENRGGGTEAFF TGTGCCATCAGTGAGAATCGGGGCGGGGGCACTGAAGCTTTCTTT
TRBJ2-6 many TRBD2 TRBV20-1 CSAVSGSGANVLTF TGCAGTGCTGTTAGCGGGTCTGGGGCCAACGTCCTGACTTTC
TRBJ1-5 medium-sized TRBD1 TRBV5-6 CASSGTGNNQPQHF TGTGCCAGCAGCGGGACAGGGAACAATCAGCCCCAGCATTTT
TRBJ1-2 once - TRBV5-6 CASSLMYSGRGYTF TGTGCCAGCAGCCTCATGTACTCGGGAAGGGGCTACACCTTC
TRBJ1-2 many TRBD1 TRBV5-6 CASSLGDRGAWYGYTF TGTGCCAGCAGCTTGGGAGACAGGGGAGCGTGGTATGGCTACACCTTC
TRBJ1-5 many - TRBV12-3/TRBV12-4 CASSLDDGLTQPQHF TGTGCCAGCAGTTTAGATGATGGGTTGACGCAGCCCCAGCATTTT
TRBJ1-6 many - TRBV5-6 CASSLGGFGYNSPLHF TGTGCCAGCAGCTTGGGAGGGTTCGGCTATAATTCACCCCTCCACTTT
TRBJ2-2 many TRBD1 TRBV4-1 CASSREGQGPRAAGELFF TGCGCCAGCAGCCGAGAAGGACAGGGACCGCGCGCGGCCGGGGAGCTGTTTTTT
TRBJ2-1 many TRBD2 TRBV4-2 CASSQEAGAEFF TGTGCCAGCAGCCAAGAAGCGGGGGCCGAGTTCTTC
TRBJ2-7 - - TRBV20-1 CSARQQGGDEQYF TGCAGTGCTAGACAACAGGGAGGGGACGAGCAGTACTTC
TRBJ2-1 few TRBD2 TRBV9 CASSVRAREEGEQFF TGTGCCAGCAGCGTAAGAGCCCGGGAGGAAGGTGAGCAGTTCTTC
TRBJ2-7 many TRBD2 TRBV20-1 CSARDWTSGSYEQYF TGCAGTGCTAGAGATTGGACTAGCGGGAGCTACGAGCAGTACTTC
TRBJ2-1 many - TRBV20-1 CSARDPGLANEQFF TGCAGTGCTAGAGATCCGGGACTCGCAAATGAGCAGTTCTTC
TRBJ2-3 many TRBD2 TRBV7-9 CASSRSGGTDTQYF TGTGCCAGCAGCCGCAGCGGGGGCACAGATACGCAGTATTTT
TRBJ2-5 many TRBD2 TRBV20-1 CSACISGRRQETQYF TGCAGTGCTTGTATTAGCGGGAGGCGCCAAGAGACCCAGTACTTC
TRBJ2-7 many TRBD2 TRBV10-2 CASSESTGLAYEQYF TGCGCCAGCAGTGAGTCGACGGGACTAGCCTACGAGCAGTACTTC
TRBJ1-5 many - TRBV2 CASSGSTASNQPQHF TGTGCCAGCAGTGGGTCAACAGCTAGCAATCAGCCCCAGCATTTT
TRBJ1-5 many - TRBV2 CASRYWDGSNQPQHF TGTGCCAGCAGGTACTGGGACGGGTCCAATCAGCCCCAGCATTTT
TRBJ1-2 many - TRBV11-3 CASSPLGGAPQGGYTF TGTGCCAGCAGCCCCCTGGGTGGCGCCCCGCAGGGAGGCTACACCTTC
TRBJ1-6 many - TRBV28 CASRQTGFTGPLHF TGTGCCAGCAGACAAACAGGGTTTACGGGACCCCTCCACTTT
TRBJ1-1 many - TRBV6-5 CASSRNGIEAFF TGTGCCAGCAGCCGTAACGGAATTGAAGCTTTCTTT
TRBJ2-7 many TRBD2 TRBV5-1 CASSGTSGAYEQYF TGCGCCAGCAGCGGGACTAGCGGGGCCTACGAGCAGTACTTC
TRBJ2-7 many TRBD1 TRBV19 CASSTGTGFGEQYF TGTGCCAGTAGTACTGGGACAGGGTTCGGCGAGCAGTACTTC
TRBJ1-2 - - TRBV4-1 CASRRGHGSFTDGYTF TGCGCCAGCAGACGTGGGCATGGATCTTTCACTGATGGCTACACCTTC
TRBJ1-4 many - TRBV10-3 CAISDYPRDNEKLFF TGTGCCATCAGTGATTATCCCAGGGATAATGAAAAACTGTTTTTT
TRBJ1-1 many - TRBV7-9 CAVVGGRLELSTEAFF TGTGCAGTCGTCGGGGGGCGGCTGGAGTTGAGCACTGAAGCTTTCTTT